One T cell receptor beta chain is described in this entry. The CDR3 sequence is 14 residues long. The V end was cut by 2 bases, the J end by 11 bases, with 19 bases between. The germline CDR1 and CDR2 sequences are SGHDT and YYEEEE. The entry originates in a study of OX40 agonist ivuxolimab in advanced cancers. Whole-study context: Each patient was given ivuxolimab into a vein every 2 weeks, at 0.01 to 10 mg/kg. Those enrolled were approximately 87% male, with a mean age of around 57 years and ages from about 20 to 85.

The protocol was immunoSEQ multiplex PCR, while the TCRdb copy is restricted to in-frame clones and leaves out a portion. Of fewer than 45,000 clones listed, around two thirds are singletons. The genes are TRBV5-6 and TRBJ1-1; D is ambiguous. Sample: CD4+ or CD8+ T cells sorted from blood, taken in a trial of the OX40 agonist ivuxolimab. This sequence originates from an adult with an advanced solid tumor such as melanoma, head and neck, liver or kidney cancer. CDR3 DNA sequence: TGTGCCAGCAGCTTAAACGGGCTAAGGAGATTGGCTTTCTTT. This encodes CASSLNGLRRLAFF.